The sequence of this TCR beta chain was determined in a study of cytomegalovirus exposure and HLA in healthy donors. A multiplex PCR was run with 60 Vbeta primers and 13 Jbeta primers. Libraries were prepared by immunoSEQ multiplex PCR; TCRdb keeps only in-frame clonotypes and omits some of them. The sample records over 130,000 clones, approximately 60% being singletons. The length of the CDR3 is 14 residues. The V gene's germline CDR1 is SGHVS and CDR2 FQNEAQ. V lost 3 bases to trimming and J lost 0 bases, with 9 bases between them. This chain links TRBV7-8 with TRBJ2-7; D ambiguous. The sequencing input was PBMCs. The TCR was taken from a woman aged 55-70 years in good health and CMV-seropositive. The CDR3 DNA follows: TGTGCCAGCAGCTTGAGGCAGCTCTCCTACGAGCAGTACTTC. Translating it yields CASSLRQLSYEQYF.